The 10 T cell receptor beta chains below were found in one sample sequenced in a study of identical twins. In TCRdb, the 5' RACE reads were re-called with MiXCR into one record per CDR3 protein. The sample consists of 400,000 to 500,000 distinct CDR3 sequences, 13% to 15% of them appearing once. The sample also formed part of further work on yellow fever vaccine responses in identical twins.

Material: CD4+ T cells sorted from blood. The receptors derive from a woman aged 18-35 years in good health.

This rearrangement joins TRBV2 to TRBJ2-7; TRBD2 agrees at 8 bases. The germline V gene encodes CDR1 SNHLY and CDR2 FYNNEI. The trim removed 3 bases at V and 6 bases at J, leaving 7 bases unmatched. The CDR3 loop spans 14 amino acids. The CDR3 loop reads CASSDRAGGSEQYF. CDR3 sequence (DNA): TGTGCCAGCAGTGATAGGGCGGGGGGCTCCGAGCAGTACTTC.

This clonotype turned up a few times. The rearrangement joins TRBV14 to TRBJ2-7, with 9 bases aligning to TRBD1. Germline CDR1 SGHDN, CDR2 FVKESK. This CDR3 comprises 14 residues. V was clipped by 6 bases and J by 3 bases; unmatched bases: 6. CDR3 sequence (DNA): TGTGCCAGCAGGGAGTCGGGACAGGGCTACGAGCAGTACTTC. Its translation: CASRESGQGYEQYF. The entire variable domain, with the rest obtained from reference TRBV14 and TRBJ2-7, is as follows: EAGVTQFPSHSVIEKGQTVTLRCDPISGHDNLYWYRRVMGKEIKFLLHFVKESKQDESGMPNNRFLAERTGGTYSTLKVQPAELEDSGVYFCASRESGQGYEQYFGPGTRLTVT.

V is TRBV7-2 and J is TRBJ2-7, with D perhaps assigned TRBD1 or TRBD2 (6 bases each). CDR1 SGHTA and CDR2 FQGNSA come from the germline V gene. The CDR3 totals 15 residues. V lost 2 bases and J 6 bases, leaving 17 bases between the germline ends. In DNA, the CDR3 is TGTGCCAGCAGCTTAACGAAATGGGGGGCAAGCGAGCAGTACTTC. Its protein is CASSLTKWGASEQYF.

This clonotype was found a few times. The V and J genes are TRBV2 and TRBJ2-5, with 8 bases lining up with TRBD2. The CDR3 extends over 14 amino acids. CDR1 SNHLY and CDR2 FYNNEI come from the germline V gene. Trimming at V came to 10 bases and at J to 7 bases, leaving 14 bases not matched to a gene. The CDR3 spells CANSATGGPGTQYF. The CDR3 nucleotides read TGTGCCAATTCCGCGACGGGGGGGCCAGGGACCCAGTACTTC.

V and J are TRBV7-2 and TRBJ2-7; unclear D gene. Germline CDR1 reads SGHTA; CDR2 reads FQGNSA. The CDR3 contains 14 residues. Trimming took off 6 bases at V and 1 base at J, with 13 bases between the two ends. CDR3 amino acids: CASRSRLQSYEQYF. As DNA, the CDR3 is TGTGCCAGCAGATCACGGCTGCAGTCCTACGAGCAGTACTTC.

The V and J genes are TRBV2 and TRBJ2-1; D is uncertain. The CDR3 covers 16 residues. Trimming pared 7 bases from V and 6 bases from J, leaving 22 bases between. Per germline, CDR1 SNHLY and CDR2 FYNNEI. The CDR3 DNA sequence: TGTGCCAGCACCAAACCATGGGGTGACGGGCTCAATGAGCAGTTCTTC. Residues: CASTKPWGDGLNEQFF.

The rearrangement uses TRBV9 and TRBJ2-1; TRBD2 agrees at 11 bases. J gave up 7 bases and V 0 bases, and 6 bases lay outside the gene matches. The CDR3 loop spans 16 amino acids. Germline V lookup: CDR1 SGDLS, CDR2 YYNGEE. CDR3 nucleotides: TGTGCCAGCAGCGTAGTAGGGACTAGCGGAGAGAATGAGCAGTTCTTC. This codes for CASSVVGTSGENEQFF.

There are many counts of this clonotype. V is TRBV6-2 or TRBV6-3 and J is TRBJ1-5, with TRBD1 as a possible D gene (6 bases). The CDR3 is 14 residues long. Germline V gene data show CDR1 as MNHEY and CDR2 as SVGEGT. Deletions cut 4 bases from V and 7 bases from J, with 14 bases between. The CDR3 region is CASSSAGAWQPQHF. CDR3 bases: TGTGCCAGCAGTTCAGCGGGGGCCTGGCAGCCCCAGCATTTT.

The gene calls are TRBV10-3 and TRBJ2-5; 10 positions agree with TRBD2. The V segment lost 0 bases and the J segment 1 base; nucleotides outside the gene matches: 8. This CDR3 spans 18 amino acids. CDR1 ENHRY and CDR2 SYGVKD come from the germline V gene. For the CDR3, the DNA is TGTGCCATCAGTGAGTCGCCGAACCCTAGCGGGGGCCAAGAGACCCAGTACTTC. This gives the protein CAISESPNPSGGQETQYF.

A few counts support this clonotype. V and J are TRBV5-5 and TRBJ2-1; no clear D gene. Trimming stripped 5 bases from V and 0 bases from J, with 9 bases between. CDR1 is SGHKS and CDR2 is YYEKEE in the germline V gene (reference sequence). The CDR3 runs 14 residues. The CDR3 nucleotides read TGTGCCAGCAGACTGATGGGCTCCTACAATGAGCAGTTCTTC. It translates to CASRLMGSYNEQFF.